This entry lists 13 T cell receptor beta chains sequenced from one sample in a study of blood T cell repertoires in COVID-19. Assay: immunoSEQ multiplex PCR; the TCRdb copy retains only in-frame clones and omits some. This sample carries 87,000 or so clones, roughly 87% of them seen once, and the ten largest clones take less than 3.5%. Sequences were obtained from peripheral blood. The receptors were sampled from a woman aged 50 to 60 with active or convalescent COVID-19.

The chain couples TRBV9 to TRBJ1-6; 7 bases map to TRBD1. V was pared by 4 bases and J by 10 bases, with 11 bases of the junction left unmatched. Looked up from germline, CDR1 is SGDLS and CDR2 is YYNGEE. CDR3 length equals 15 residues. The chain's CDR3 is CASSPRDSRESPLHF. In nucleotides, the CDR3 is TGTGCCAGCAGCCCGAGGGACAGCAGGGAGTCACCCCTCCACTTT. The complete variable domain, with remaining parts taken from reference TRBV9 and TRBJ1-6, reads DSGVTQTPKHLITATGQRVTLRCSPRSGDLSVYWYQQSLDQGLQFLIQYYNGEERAKGNILERFSAQQFPDLHSELNLSSLELGDSALYFCASSPRDSRESPLHFGNGTRLTVT.

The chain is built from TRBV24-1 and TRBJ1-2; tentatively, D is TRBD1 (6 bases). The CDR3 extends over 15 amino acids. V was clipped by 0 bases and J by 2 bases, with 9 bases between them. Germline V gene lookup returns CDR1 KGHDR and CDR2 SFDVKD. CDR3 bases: TGTGCCACCAGTGATTTGAACAGGGCCAACTATGGCTACACCTTC. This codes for CATSDLNRANYGYTF.

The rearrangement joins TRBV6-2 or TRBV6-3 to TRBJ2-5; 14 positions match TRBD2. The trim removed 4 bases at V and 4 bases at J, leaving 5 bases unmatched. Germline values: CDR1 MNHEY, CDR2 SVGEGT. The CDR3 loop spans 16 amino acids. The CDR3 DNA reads TGTGCCAGCAGTTTCGGGACTAGCGGGGGCCCAGAGACCCAGTACTTC. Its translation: CASSFGTSGGPETQYF.

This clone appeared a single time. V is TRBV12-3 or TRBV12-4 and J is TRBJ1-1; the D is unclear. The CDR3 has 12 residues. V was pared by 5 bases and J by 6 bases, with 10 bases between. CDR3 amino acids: CASSGVGAEAFF. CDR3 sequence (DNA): TGTGCCAGCAGTGGAGTGGGAGCTGAAGCTTTCTTT.

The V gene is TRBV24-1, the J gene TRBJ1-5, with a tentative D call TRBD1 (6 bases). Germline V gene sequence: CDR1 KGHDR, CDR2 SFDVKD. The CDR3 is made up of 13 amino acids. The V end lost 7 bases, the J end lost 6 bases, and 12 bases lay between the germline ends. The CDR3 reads CATSAGGSQPQHF. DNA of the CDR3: TGTGCCACCAGCGCTGGGGGCAGTCAGCCCCAGCATTTT.

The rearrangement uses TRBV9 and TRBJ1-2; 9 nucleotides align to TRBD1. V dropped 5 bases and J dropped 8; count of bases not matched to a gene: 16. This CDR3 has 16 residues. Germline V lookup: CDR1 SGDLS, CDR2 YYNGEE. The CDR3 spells CASRGPYRDRDEGYTF. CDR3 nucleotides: TGTGCCAGCAGAGGGCCTTACCGGGACAGGGATGAAGGCTACACCTTC.

The CDR3 is CASSIPWSGYGYTF. Written as DNA, the CDR3 is TGTGCCAGTAGTATCCCTTGGAGCGGGTATGGCTACACCTTC. The chain links TRBV19 to TRBJ1-2, with D hard to call. The CDR3 has 14 residues. V gave up 3 bases and J gave up 5 bases, with 13 bases separating them. Germline CDR1 and CDR2: LNHDA and SQIVND (reference sequence).

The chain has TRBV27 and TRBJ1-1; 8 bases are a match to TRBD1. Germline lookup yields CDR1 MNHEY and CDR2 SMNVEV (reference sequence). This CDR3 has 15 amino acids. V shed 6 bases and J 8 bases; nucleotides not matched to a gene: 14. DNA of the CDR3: TGTGCCAGCAGGCAAACCGGGACAGGCTTTAGGGAAGCTTTCTTT. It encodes CASRQTGTGFREAFF.

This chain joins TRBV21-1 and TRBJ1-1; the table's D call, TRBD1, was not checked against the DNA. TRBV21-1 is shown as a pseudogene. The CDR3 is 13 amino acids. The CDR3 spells CASSPQRTTEAFF. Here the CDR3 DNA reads TGTGCCAGCAGCCCACAGAGAACCACTGAAGCTTTCTTT.

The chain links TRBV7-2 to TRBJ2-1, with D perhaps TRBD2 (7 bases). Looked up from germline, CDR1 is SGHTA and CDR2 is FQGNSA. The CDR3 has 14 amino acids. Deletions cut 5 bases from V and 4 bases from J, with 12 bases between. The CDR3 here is CASSHGGRYNEQFF. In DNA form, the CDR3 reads TGTGCCAGCAGCCACGGGGGGCGGTACAATGAGCAGTTCTTC.

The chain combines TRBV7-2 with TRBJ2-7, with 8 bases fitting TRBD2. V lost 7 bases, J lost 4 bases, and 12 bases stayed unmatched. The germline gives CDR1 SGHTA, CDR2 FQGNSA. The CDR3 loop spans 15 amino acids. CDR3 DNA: TGTGCCAGCATCGTAAGCGGGGGAGGGGGTTACGAGCAGTACTTC. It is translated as CASIVSGGGGYEQYF.

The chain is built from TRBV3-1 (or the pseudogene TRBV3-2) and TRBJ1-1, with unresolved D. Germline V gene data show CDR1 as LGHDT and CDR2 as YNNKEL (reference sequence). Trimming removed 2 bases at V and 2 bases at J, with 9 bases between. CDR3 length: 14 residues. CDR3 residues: CASSQKWANTEAFF. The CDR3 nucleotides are TGTGCCAGCAGCCAAAAATGGGCAAACACTGAAGCTTTCTTT.

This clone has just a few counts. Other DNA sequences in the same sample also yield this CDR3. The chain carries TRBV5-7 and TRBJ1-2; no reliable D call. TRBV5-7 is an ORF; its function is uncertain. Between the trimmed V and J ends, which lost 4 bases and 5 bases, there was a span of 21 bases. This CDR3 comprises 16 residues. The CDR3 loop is CASSPTRLRETYGYTF. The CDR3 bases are TGTGCCAGCAGCCCAACCCGACTACGGGAAACTTATGGCTACACCTTC.